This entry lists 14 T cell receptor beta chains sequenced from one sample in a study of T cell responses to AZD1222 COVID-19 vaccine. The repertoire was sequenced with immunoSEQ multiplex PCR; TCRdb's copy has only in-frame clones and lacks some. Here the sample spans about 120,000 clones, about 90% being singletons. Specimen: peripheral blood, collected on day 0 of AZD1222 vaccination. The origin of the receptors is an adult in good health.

CDR3: CASSFSGKGSPLHF. CDR3 DNA: TGTGCCAGCAGCTTCTCAGGGAAGGGCTCACCCCTCCACTTT. The gene calls are TRBV7-3 and TRBJ1-6; D perhaps matches TRBD1 (5 bases). Trimming cost V 3 bases and J 10 bases, with 13 bases left between them. Germline lookup yields CDR1 SGHTA and CDR2 FQGTGA. The CDR3 is 14 residues long.

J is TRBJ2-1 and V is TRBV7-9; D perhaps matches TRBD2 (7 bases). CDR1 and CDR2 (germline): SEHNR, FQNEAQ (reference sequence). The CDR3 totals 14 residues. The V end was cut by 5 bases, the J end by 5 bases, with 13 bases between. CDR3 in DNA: TGTGCCAGCAGCCGGGGGGCTGGAGACAATGAGCAGTTCTTC. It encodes CASSRGAGDNEQFF.

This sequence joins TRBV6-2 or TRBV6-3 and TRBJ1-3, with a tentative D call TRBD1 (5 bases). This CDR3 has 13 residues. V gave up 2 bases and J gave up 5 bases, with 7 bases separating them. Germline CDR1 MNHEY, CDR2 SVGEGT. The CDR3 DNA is TGTGCCAGCAGTTACGACAGAAGAAACACCATATATTTT. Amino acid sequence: CASSYDRRNTIYF.

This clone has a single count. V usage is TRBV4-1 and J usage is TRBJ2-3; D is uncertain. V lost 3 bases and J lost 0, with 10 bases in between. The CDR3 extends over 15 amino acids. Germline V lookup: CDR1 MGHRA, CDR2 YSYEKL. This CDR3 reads CASSQNTASTDTQYF. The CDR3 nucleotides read TGCGCCAGCAGCCAGAACACTGCTAGCACAGATACGCAGTATTTT.

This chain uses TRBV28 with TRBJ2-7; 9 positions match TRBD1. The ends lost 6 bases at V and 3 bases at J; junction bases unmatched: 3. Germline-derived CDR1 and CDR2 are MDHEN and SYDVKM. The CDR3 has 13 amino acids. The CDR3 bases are TGTGCCAGCAGCAGACAGGGGGTCTACGAGCAGTACTTC. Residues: CASSRQGVYEQYF.

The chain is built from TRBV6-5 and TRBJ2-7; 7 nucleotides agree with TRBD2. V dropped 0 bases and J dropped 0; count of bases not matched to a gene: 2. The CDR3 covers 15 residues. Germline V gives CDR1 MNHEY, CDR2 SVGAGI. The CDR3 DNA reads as TGTGCCAGCAGTTACTCGACTAGCCCCTCCTACGAGCAGTACTTC. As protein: CASSYSTSPSYEQYF.

The CDR3 here is CASSTRGGPDEQYF. The CDR3 region has the DNA TGTGCCAGCAGCACGAGGGGAGGGCCGGACGAGCAGTACTTC. The chain recombines TRBV11-3 with TRBJ2-7; TRBD2 matches 7 bases. CDR1 and CDR2 (germline): SGHNT, YENEEA. Germline trimming cut 5 bases from V and 5 bases from J; bases unmatched to any gene: 9. The CDR3 covers 14 residues.

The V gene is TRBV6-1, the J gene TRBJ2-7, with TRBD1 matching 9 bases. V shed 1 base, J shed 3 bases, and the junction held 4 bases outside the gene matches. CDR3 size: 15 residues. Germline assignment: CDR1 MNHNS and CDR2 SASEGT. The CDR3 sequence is CASSEGTGVSYEQYF. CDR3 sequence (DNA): TGTGCCAGCAGTGAAGGGACAGGGGTAAGCTACGAGCAGTACTTC.

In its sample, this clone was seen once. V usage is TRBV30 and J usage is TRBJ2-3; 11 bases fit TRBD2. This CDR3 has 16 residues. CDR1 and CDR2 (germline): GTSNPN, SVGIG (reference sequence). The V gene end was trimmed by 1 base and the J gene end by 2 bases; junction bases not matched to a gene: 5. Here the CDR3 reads CAWSGLAGGITDTQYF. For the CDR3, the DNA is TGTGCCTGGAGTGGGCTAGCGGGGGGAATCACAGATACGCAGTATTTT. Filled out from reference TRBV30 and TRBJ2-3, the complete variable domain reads SQTIHQWPATLVQPVGSPLSLECTVEGTSNPNLYWYRQAAGRGLQLLFYSVGIGQISSEVPQNLSASRPQDRQFILSSKKLLLSDSGFYLCAWSGLAGGITDTQYFGPGTRLTVL.

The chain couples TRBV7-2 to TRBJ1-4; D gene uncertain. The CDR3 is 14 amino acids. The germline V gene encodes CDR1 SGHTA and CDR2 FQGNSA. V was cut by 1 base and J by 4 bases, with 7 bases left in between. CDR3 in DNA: TGTGCCAGCAGCTTAGGACACGGTAATGAAAAACTGTTTTTT. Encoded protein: CASSLGHGNEKLFF.

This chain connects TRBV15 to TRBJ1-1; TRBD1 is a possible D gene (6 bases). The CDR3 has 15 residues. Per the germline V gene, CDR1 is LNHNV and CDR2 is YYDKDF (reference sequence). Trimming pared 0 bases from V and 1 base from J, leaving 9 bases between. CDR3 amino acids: CATSRDDRQNTEAFF. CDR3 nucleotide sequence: TGTGCCACCAGCAGAGATGACAGGCAGAACACTGAAGCTTTCTTT.

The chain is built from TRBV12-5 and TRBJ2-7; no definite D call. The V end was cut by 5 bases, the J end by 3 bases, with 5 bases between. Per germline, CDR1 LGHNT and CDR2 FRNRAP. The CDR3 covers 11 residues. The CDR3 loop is CASGTNYEQYF. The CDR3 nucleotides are TGTGCTAGTGGTACTAACTACGAGCAGTACTTC.

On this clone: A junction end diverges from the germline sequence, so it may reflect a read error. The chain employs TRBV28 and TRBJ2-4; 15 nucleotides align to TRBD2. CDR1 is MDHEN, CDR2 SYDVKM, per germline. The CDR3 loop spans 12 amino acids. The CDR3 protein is CASSFRTSGRDF. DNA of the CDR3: TGTGCCAGCAGTTTCCGGACTAGCGGGAGGGACTTC.

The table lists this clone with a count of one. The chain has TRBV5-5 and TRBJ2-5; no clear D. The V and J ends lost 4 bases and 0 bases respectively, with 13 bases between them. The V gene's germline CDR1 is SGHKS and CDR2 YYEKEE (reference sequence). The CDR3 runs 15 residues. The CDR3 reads CASSIRFGNQETQYF. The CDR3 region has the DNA TGTGCCAGCAGCATACGGTTTGGCAACCAAGAGACCCAGTACTTC.